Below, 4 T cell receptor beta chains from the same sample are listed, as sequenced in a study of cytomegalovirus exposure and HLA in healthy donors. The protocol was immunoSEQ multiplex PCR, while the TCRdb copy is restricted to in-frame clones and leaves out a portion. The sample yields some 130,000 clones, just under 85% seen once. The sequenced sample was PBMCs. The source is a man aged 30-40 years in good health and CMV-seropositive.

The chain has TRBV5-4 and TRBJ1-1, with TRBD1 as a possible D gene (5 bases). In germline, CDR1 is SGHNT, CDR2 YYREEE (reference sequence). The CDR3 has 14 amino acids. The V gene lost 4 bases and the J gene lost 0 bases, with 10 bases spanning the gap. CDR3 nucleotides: TGTGCCAGCAGCCTAGACAGACTGAACACTGAAGCTTTCTTT. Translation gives CASSLDRLNTEAFF.

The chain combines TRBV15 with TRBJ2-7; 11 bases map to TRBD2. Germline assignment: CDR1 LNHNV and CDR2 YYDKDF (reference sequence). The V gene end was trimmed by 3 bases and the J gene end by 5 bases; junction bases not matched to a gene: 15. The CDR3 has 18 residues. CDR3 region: CATSRWAGASGRLNEQYF. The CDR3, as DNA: TGTGCCACCAGCAGGTGGGCTGGGGCTAGCGGGAGGCTCAACGAGCAGTACTTC.

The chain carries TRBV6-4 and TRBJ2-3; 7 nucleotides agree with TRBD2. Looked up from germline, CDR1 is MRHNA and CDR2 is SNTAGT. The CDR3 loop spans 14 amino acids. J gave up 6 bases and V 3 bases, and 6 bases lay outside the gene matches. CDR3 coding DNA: TGTGCCAGCAGTGAGTGGACTAGATCTGATACGCAGTATTTT. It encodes CASSEWTRSDTQYF.

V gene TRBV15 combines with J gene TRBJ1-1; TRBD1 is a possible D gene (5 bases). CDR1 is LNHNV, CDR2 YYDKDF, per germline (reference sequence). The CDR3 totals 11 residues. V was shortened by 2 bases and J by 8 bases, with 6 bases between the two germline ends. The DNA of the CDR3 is TGTGCCACCAGCAGACAGGGAGAAGCTTTCTTT. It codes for CATSRQGEAFF.